This TCR beta chain originates from a study of early stage breast cancer tumors. The wider study: Of some 16 invasive breast tumors, more than nine were hormone receptor-positive, HER2-negative. Each sample averaged about 9.4-fold read coverage.

For this clone: The antigen remains undetermined.

This CDR3 comprises 13 residues. Germline V gives CDR1 LNHDA, CDR2 SQIVND (reference sequence). V dropped 8 bases and J dropped 4 bases, with 14 bases sitting between them. Findings and limits, study-wide: Enriched TCRB sequences shared across patients were mostly commonly generated sequences. Unsorted bulk genomic DNA sequencing lacked pairing and functional marker data.

Using immunoSEQ multiplex PCR, the repertoire was profiled, and TCRdb retains in-frame clones only, with some absent. The sample lists about 63,000 clones, more than 60% seen once, with 3% to 3.5% in the top ten. J is TRBJ2-5 and V is TRBV19; D might be TRBD2 (5 bases). This TCR derives from a young adult with breast cancer. Input material: blood. This CDR3 reads CASGGGQTETQYF. The CDR3 DNA is TGTGCCAGTGGTGGCGGGCAGACAGAGACCCAGTACTTC.